These T cell receptor beta chains were read from a single sample in a study of blood T cell repertoires in COVID-19. Produced via immunoSEQ multiplex PCR; TCRdb's table is partial and in-frame only. This table has around 25,000 clones, 85% to 90% appearing once. The sample was peripheral blood. The origin of the receptors is a human donor in a cohort sampled during active COVID-19. Each CDR3 is given with its conserved first and last residue. D genes are given only for firm matches. The size entry is marked missing in some rows and otherwise reads once, few, many or a size class.

TRBV2,-,TRBD2,TRBJ2-1,CASRVSGSFYNEQFF,TGTGCCAGCAGGGTTAGCGGGAGTTTCTACAATGAGCAGTTCTTC
TRBV5-6,-,-,TRBJ1-2,CASSYRARGYGYTF,TGTGCCAGCAGCTACAGGGCCCGTGGCTATGGCTACACCTTC
TRBV10-3,-,TRBD1,TRBJ2-1,CAIRDTGTGVNEQFF,TGTGCCATCCGAGACACCGGGACAGGGGTAAATGAGCAGTTCTTC
TRBV3-1/TRBV3-2,once,-,TRBJ1-5,CASSFTRYDQPQHF,TGTGCCAGCAGCTTCACTAGGTATGATCAGCCCCAGCATTTT
TRBV6-4,-,-,TRBJ1-2,CASSEAPGRLYGYTF,TGTGCCAGCAGTGAGGCGCCGGGGAGACTATACGGCTACACCTTC
TRBV5-1,-,-,TRBJ1-5,CASSLDGDNQPQHF,TGCGCCAGCAGCTTGGACGGGGACAATCAGCCCCAGCATTTT
TRBV4-2,-,-,TRBJ1-2,CASSQDSGHGLGYTF,TGTGCCAGCAGCCAAGATTCGGGACACGGTTTGGGCTACACCTTC
TRBV10-3,-,-,TRBJ1-2,CAISTDPTIGLRGYTF,TGTGCCATCAGTACTGACCCTACGATAGGACTGCGGGGCTACACCTTC
TRBV27,-,TRBD1,TRBJ1-1,CAVDTGESNMDTEAFF,TGTGCCGTTGACACAGGGGAGAGTAATATGGACACTGAAGCTTTCTTT
TRBV11-2,-,TRBD2,TRBJ2-1,CASSLSGVYNEQFF,TGTGCCAGCAGCCTCAGCGGGGTCTACAATGAGCAGTTCTTC
TRBV9,-,TRBD2,TRBJ2-1,CASSVGSRTSGRYNEQFF,TGTGCCAGCAGCGTAGGATCCCGGACTAGCGGAAGATACAATGAGCAGTTCTTC
TRBV6-5,-,-,TRBJ2-5,CASSGSPPETQYF,TGTGCCAGCTCAGGCTCCCCCCCGGAGACCCAGTACTTC
TRBV2,-,TRBD1,TRBJ1-5,CASSHGTVNQPQHF,TGTGCCAGCAGTCACGGGACAGTCAATCAGCCCCAGCATTTT
TRBV19,-,-,TRBJ1-1,CASLPWGPSGTRSREAFF,TGTGCCAGTCTTCCTTGGGGGCCCTCCGGGACAAGAAGCCGTGAAGCTTTCTTT
TRBV5-4,-,-,TRBJ1-1,CASRDTGGTEAFF,TGTGCCAGCAGGGACACGGGTGGCACTGAAGCTTTCTTT